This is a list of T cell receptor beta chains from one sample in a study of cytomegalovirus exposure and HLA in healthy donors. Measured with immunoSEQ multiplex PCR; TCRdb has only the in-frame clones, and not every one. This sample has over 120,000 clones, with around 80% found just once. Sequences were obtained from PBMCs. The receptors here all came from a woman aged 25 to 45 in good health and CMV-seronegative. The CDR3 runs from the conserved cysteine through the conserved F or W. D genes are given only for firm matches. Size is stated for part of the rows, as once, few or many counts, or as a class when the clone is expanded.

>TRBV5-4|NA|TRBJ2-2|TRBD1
TGTGCCAGCAGCCCCGGGACAGATATTAACACCGGGGAGCTGTTTTTT
CASSPGTDINTGELFF
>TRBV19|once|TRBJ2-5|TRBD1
TGTGCCAGTAGTCCGGACAGGGGGCTCCGGTACCAAGAGACCCAGTACTTC
CASSPDRGLRYQETQYF
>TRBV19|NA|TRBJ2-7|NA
TGTGCCAGTAGTGGACAACATGGTTTCGAGCAGTACTTC
CASSGQHGFEQYF
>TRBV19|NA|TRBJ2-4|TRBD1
TGTGCCAGTAGTCAGCTCGGGACAGCACTAGCCAAAAACATTCAGTACTTC
CASSQLGTALAKNIQYF
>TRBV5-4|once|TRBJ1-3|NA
TGTGCCAGCAGCTCGCCAGGGTGGACTGGAAACACCATATATTTT
CASSSPGWTGNTIYF
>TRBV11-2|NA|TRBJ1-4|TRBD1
TGTGCCAGCAGCCCAGGGGGCAGGGTTGATGAAAAACTGTTTTTT
CASSPGGRVDEKLFF
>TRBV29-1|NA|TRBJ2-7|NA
TGCAGCGTCTTTACAGACCTCACCTACGAGCAGTACTTC
CSVFTDLTYEQYF
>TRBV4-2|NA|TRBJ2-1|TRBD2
TGTGCCAGCAGCCGTAGGACTAGCGGGTACAATGAGCAGTTCTTC
CASSRRTSGYNEQFF
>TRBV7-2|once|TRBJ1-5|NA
TGTGCCAGCACCAGCTATATGGACAGCAAAGGGAATCAGCCCCAGCATTTT
CASTSYMDSKGNQPQHF
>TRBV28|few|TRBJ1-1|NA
TGTGCCACCTTGTATGGCACAGCTTTCTTT
CATLYGTAFF
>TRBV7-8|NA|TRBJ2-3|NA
TGTGCCAGCACCAAGGAGGGGGGGGCGGGTTTTAGTACGCAGTATTTT
CASTKEGGAGFSTQYF
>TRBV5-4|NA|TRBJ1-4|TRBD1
TGTGCCAGCAATTCGGGACAGGGGGATGAAAAACTGTTTTTT
CASNSGQGDEKLFF
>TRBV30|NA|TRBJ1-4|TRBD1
TGTGCCTGGAGTTTTGGGGACAGGGGAGGTGAAAAACTGTTTTTT
CAWSFGDRGGEKLFF
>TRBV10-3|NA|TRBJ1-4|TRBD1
TGTGCCACCCAACAGGGGGCGCATGAAAAACTGTTTTTT
CATQQGAHEKLFF
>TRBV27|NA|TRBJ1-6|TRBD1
TGTGCCAGCACCTTTATCGGGACAGGGAAGGGCAATTCACCCCTCCACTTT
CASTFIGTGKGNSPLHF
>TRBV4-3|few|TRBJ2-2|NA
TGCGCCAGCAGCCACAACAGGCCCGGGGAGCTGTTTTTT
CASSHNRPGELFF
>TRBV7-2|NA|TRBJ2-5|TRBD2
TGTGCCAGCAGCCCCCAGCGGGGGTCGGGAGAGACCCAGTACTTC
CASSPQRGSGETQYF
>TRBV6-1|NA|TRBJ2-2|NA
TGTGCCAGCATTAGATCGGGACTTAACACCGGGGAGCTGTTTTTT
CASIRSGLNTGELFF
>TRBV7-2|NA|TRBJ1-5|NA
TGTGCCAGCAGCCGAGTTGGCAATCAGCCCCAGCATTTT
CASSRVGNQPQHF
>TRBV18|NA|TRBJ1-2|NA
TGTGCCAGCTCACCAGGGGTTGGAGGCTATGGCTACACCTTC
CASSPGVGGYGYTF
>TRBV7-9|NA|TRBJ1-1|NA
TGTGCCAGCAGCTTCGTCAGAGGCGGCACTGAAGCTTTCTTT
CASSFVRGGTEAFF
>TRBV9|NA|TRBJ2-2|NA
TGTGCCAGCAGCGTAGACCCCCACGGGACCGGGGAGCTGTTTTTT
CASSVDPHGTGELFF
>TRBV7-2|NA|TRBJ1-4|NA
TGTGCCAGCAGCCTATTTACCGGGACGGGAGGTTTT
CASSLFTGTGGF
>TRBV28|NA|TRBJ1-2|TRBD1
TGTGCCAGCAGTTTTAGCAGGGGGAACACAATGAACTTAAACTATGGCTACACCTTC
CASSFSRGNTMNLNYGYTF
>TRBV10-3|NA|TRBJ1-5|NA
TGTGCCATCAGTTTAGGGGTCGACCAGCCCCAGCATTTT
CAISLGVDQPQHF
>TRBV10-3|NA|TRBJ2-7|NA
TGTGCCATCAGTGACCCCCTGGGGGGCAGGGGGTACTACGAGCAGTACTTC
CAISDPLGGRGYYEQYF
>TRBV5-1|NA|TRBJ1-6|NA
TGCGCCAGCAGCTTGGTAGGGACTAGGAGCTCCTATAATTCACCCCTCCACTTT
CASSLVGTRSSYNSPLHF
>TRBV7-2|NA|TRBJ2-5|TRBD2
TGTGCCAGCAGCTTTGCGGGAGTCTTAGAGACCCAGTACTTC
CASSFAGVLETQYF